The rows below give T cell receptor beta chains drawn from one sample of a study of identical twins. TCRdb re-called the 5' RACE reads with MiXCR, one entry per CDR3 protein. The sample lists more than 650,000 distinct CDR3 sequences; roughly 6% were seen once. Sequencing input: naive T cells sorted from blood. These receptors were taken from a man aged 18 to 29 in good health. The CDR3 runs from the conserved cysteine through the conserved F or W. The D gene is left open where the match is weak. Some rows mark clone size as missing; the rest say once, few, many or name a class of expanded clone.

cdr3_nt cdr3_aa cdr3_length j_call clone_size d_call v_call
TGTGCCAGCAGTTATACCGGGGGGAGGAACCTATACGAGCAGTACTTC CASSYTGGRNLYEQYF 16 TRBJ2-7 many TRBD2 TRBV6-5
TGCGCCAGCAGCCAAGATCTTCCTGGGACCCTATCCTACAATGAGCAGTTCTTC CASSQDLPGTLSYNEQFF 18 TRBJ2-1 . . TRBV4-1
TGTGCCAGTAGTGAGATTTCCTATGGGACCTACGATCAGTACTTC CASSEISYGTYDQYF 15 TRBJ2-7 . . TRBV19
TGTGCCAGCAGCCCCTGGGGGGGAGCTAACAATGAGCAGTTCTTC CASSPWGGANNEQFF 15 TRBJ2-1 many TRBD2 TRBV27
TGTGCCAGCAGCCCGGACCCAGGTCATGACACTGAAGCTTTCTTT CASSPDPGHDTEAFF 15 TRBJ1-1 many . TRBV7-2
TGTGCCAGCCGGGTGGCCCTAGCCAAAAACATTCAGTACTTC CASRVALAKNIQYF 14 TRBJ2-4 many . TRBV28
TGCAGTGCTCCGAGTCCCTTCGGTTACGAGCAGTACTTC CSAPSPFGYEQYF 13 TRBJ2-7 few . TRBV20-1
TGTGCCAGCAGTGAAGCTGGGTCCAGCACCGGGGAGCTGTTTTTT CASSEAGSSTGELFF 15 TRBJ2-2 many . TRBV25-1
TGCAGTGCTAGAAGGACAGGGCTAGAATGGGATCGGGCCCGGGAGACCCAGTACTTC CSARRTGLEWDRARETQYF 19 TRBJ2-5 . TRBD1 TRBV20-1
TGTGCCACCAGCAATCCGGACGGCATCAATGAGCAGTTCTTC CATSNPDGINEQFF 14 TRBJ2-1 many . TRBV15
TGCAGTGCTACCCACCGGACTAGCGGGAGGTCAGGTGAGCAGTTCTTC CSATHRTSGRSGEQFF 16 TRBJ2-1 . TRBD2 TRBV20-1
TGTGCCATAATGGGACAGTCAAACAATGAGCAGTTCTTC CAIMGQSNNEQFF 13 TRBJ2-1 many TRBD1 TRBV10-3
TGTGCCAGCAGCTCTCTGATTGGCGGCTGGAACACTGAAGCTTTCTTT CASSSLIGGWNTEAFF 16 TRBJ1-1 . . TRBV7-8
TGTGCCAGTACGGGACATTTAGCTAACTATGGCTACACCTTC CASTGHLANYGYTF 14 TRBJ1-2 . . TRBV19
TGCGCCAGCACCGTAATACCAGCAGGGGGCTATGGCTACACCTTC CASTVIPAGGYGYTF 15 TRBJ1-2 . TRBD1 TRBV5-1
TGTGCCGGACAGGGTCAATGGAACACTGAAGCTTTCTTT CAGQGQWNTEAFF 13 TRBJ1-1 many TRBD1 TRBV7-9
TGCAGCGTTGGGATGGGCAGGGGGACAGATACGCAGTATTTT CSVGMGRGTDTQYF 14 TRBJ2-3 few TRBD1 TRBV29-1
TGTGCCAGCAGTTTAATCCGACAGACCTACAATGAGCAGTTCTTC CASSLIRQTYNEQFF 15 TRBJ2-1 few . TRBV28
TGCGCCAGCAGCTCGGACCAGGGGCAGTTCTTC CASSSDQGQFF 11 TRBJ2-1 many . TRBV5-1
TGTGCCAGCAGTAAGCAGCGGGAGGGCCGCACCGGGGAGCTGTTTTTT CASSKQREGRTGELFF 16 TRBJ2-2 many TRBD2 TRBV6-2/TRBV6-3
TGTGCCAGCACTTATGAGGGGGAGCTGTTTTTT CASTYEGELFF 11 TRBJ2-2 many . TRBV12-3/TRBV12-4
TGCAGTGCTAGCGGGAGCCTTAGCACAGATACGCAGTATTTT CSASGSLSTDTQYF 14 TRBJ2-3 few . TRBV20-1